The sequence of this T cell receptor beta chain was determined in a study of blood T cell repertoires in COVID-19. The CDR3 is made up of 15 amino acids. Losses at the gene ends were 1 base for V and 6 bases for J; bases not matched to a gene: 4. CDR1 is SGHNT, CDR2 YENEEA, per germline. TCRdb's table, derived via immunoSEQ multiplex PCR, lists solely in-frame clones and lacks some. The sample lists under 300,000 clones, about 88% occurring once. The V gene is TRBV11-3, the J gene TRBJ2-2, with TRBD2 matching 8 bases. The sample comprised peripheral blood. The clonotype was recovered from a human donor with COVID-19, enrolled during active disease. The donor label of this sample is uncertain. CDR3 in amino acids: CASSLVSSGAGELFF. DNA of the CDR3: TGTGCCAGCAGCTTAGTTAGTAGCGGGGCCGGGGAGCTGTTTTTT.